These 9 T cell receptor beta chains were all obtained from the same sample, sequenced in a study of response to subunit inactivated influenza vaccine. TCRdb re-called the RT-PCR reads with MiXCR, one entry per CDR3 protein. Of about 520,000 distinct CDR3 sequences listed, more than 7% were seen once; the top ten hold roughly 13%. This material consisted of PBMCs from blood, taken around 25 months after vaccination. The receptor source for this set is a man in his fifties or sixties who received an inactivated influenza vaccine.

The genes are TRBV6-1 and TRBJ2-3; 13 positions agree with TRBD2. V gave up 6 bases and J gave up 2 bases; unmatched junction bases: 11. Germline V gene data show CDR1 as MNHNS and CDR2 as SASEGT. The CDR3 is 18 residues long. The CDR3 is CASRGGTSGDKATDTQYF. CDR3 coding DNA: TGTGCCAGCAGGGGGGGGACTAGCGGGGATAAAGCCACAGATACGCAGTATTTT.

This clonotype was seen a few times. The chain employs TRBV29-1 and TRBJ2-1, with a possible D match to TRBD1 (6 bases). This CDR3 has 13 amino acids. Germline assignment: CDR1 SQVTM and CDR2 ANQGSEA. Trimming took off 5 bases at V and 3 bases at J, with 11 bases between the two ends. This CDR3 reads CSVSRTVYNEQFF. CDR3 bases: TGCAGCGTTTCACGGACAGTCTACAATGAGCAGTTCTTC.

In its sample, this clonotype was seen a few times. V gene TRBV9 combines with J gene TRBJ1-2, with D perhaps matching TRBD1 (6 bases). Trimming shortened V by 1 base and J by 7 bases, and 11 bases separated the two germline ends. The CDR3 has 13 residues. Germline loops: CDR1 SGDLS, CDR2 YYNGEE. The CDR3 bases are TGTGCCAGCAGCGTACAACAGGGTGGTGGCTACACCTTC. Translation gives CASSVQQGGGYTF.

The chain combines TRBV20-1 with TRBJ1-1, with 11 bases matching TRBD1. Per the germline V gene, CDR1 is DFQATT and CDR2 is SNEGSKA (reference sequence). This CDR3 contains 15 residues. Unmatched junction bases numbered 6, after V lost 3 bases and J lost 3 bases. CDR3 sequence reads: CSARDRGRVYTEAFF. The CDR3 DNA sequence: TGCAGTGCTAGGGACAGGGGGCGAGTGTACACTGAAGCTTTCTTT.

This clonotype turned up a few times. The chain combines TRBV7-7 with TRBJ2-5; 11 nucleotides line up with TRBD2. The CDR3 length is 18 residues. CDR1 SSHAT and CDR2 FNYEAQ come from the germline V gene (reference sequence). The ends lost 2 bases at V and 7 bases at J; junction bases unmatched: 15. The CDR3 reads CASSLLAVASGGQGTQYF. CDR3 bases: TGTGCCAGCAGCTTACTAGCGGTGGCTAGCGGGGGGCAGGGGACCCAGTACTTC.

V and J are TRBV7-9 and TRBJ2-1; 7 nucleotides line up with TRBD1. V trimming: 8 bases; J trimming: 4 bases; junction bases outside the gene matches: 8. The CDR3 runs to 14 residues. CDR1 and CDR2 (germline): SEHNR, FQNEAQ (reference sequence). The CDR3 DNA sequence: TGTGCCAGCGGGGGACAGCTAAAGTACAATGAGCAGTTCTTC. This encodes CASGGQLKYNEQFF.

This clonotype came up a few times. V gene TRBV20-1 combines with J gene TRBJ2-7; 11 bases map to TRBD2. There are 13 residues in the CDR3. V trimming: 6 bases; J trimming: 4 bases; junction bases outside the gene matches: 5. CDR1 is DFQATT, CDR2 SNEGSKA, per germline (reference sequence). CDR3 sequence (DNA): TGCAGTGCCCCACTAGCGGGAGCGTACGAGCAGTACTTC. This codes for CSAPLAGAYEQYF.

The gene calls are TRBV7-2 and TRBJ2-7; 7 bases match TRBD1. Germline CDR1 reads SGHTA; CDR2 reads FQGNSA. V lost 4 bases, J lost 6 bases, and 3 bases stayed unmatched. This CDR3 has 12 residues. CDR3 nucleotide sequence: TGTGCCAGCAGCTCCGGGACAGCCGAGCAGTACTTC. Its protein product is CASSSGTAEQYF.

This clonotype was counted between two and nine times. The V and J genes are TRBV10-3 and TRBJ1-1; D unresolved. The CDR3 covers 13 residues. The germline V gene has CDR1 ENHRY and CDR2 SYGVKD. The ends were cut back, 6 bases at V and 0 bases at J, with 8 bases in the middle. CDR3 sequence reads: CAISQDMNTEAFF. CDR3 sequence (DNA): TGTGCCATCAGCCAGGATATGAACACTGAAGCTTTCTTT.